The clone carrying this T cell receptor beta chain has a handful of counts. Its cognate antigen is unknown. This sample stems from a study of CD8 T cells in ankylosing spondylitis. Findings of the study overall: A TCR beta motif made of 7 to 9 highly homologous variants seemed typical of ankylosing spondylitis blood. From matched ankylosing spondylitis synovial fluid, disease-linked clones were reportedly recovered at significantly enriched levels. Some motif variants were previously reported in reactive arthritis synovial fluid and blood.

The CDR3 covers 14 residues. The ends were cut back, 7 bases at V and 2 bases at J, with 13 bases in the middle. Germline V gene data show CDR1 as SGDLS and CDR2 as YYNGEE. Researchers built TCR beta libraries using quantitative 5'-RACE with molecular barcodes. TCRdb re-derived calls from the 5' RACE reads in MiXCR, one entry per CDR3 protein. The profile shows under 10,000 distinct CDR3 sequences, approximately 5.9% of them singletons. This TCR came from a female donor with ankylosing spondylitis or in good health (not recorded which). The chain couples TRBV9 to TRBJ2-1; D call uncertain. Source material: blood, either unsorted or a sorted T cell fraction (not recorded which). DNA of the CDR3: TGTGCCAGCGGTTCGACGGGCACCTACAATGAGCAGTTCTTC. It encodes CASGSTGTYNEQFF.